A single sample is the source of the 2 T cell receptor beta chains below, sequenced in a study of shared clonotypes between healthy human individuals. Assay used: immunoSEQ multiplex PCR; TCRdb lists only in-frame clones, some missing. The sample consists of 2 million to 2.5 million clones, around 95% of them appearing once. The sample was naive CD4+ T cells sorted from blood. Subset meaning: CD45RA+ positively selected. The origin of the receptors is a man between 18 and 29 years old in good health.

The V gene is TRBV5-1, the J gene TRBJ2-7; D ambiguous. The V and J ends lost 7 bases and 0 bases respectively, with 5 bases between them. Germline CDR1 SGHRS, CDR2 YFSETQ. This CDR3 has 11 residues. The CDR3 coding sequence is TGCGCCAGCGATAGCTCCTACGAGCAGTACTTC. It translates to CASDSSYEQYF.

The chain couples TRBV7-9 to TRBJ1-5; D gene ambiguous. The CDR3 has 14 residues. Germline CDR1 and CDR2: SEHNR and FQNEAQ (reference sequence). Trimming removed 5 bases from V and 7 bases from J, with 15 bases in between. Here the CDR3 reads CASSHSSGYQPQHF. CDR3 DNA: TGTGCCAGCAGCCACAGTTCTGGGTACCAGCCCCAGCATTTT.